The 19 T cell receptor beta chains below all came from one sample that was sequenced in a study of cytomegalovirus exposure and HLA in healthy donors. Both 60 Vbeta primers and 13 Jbeta primers went into the PCR. Sequencing used immunoSEQ multiplex PCR; TCRdb keeps in-frame clones, though not all of them. Of approximately 140,000 clones in the sample, 79% were seen once. The sample taken for sequencing was PBMCs. Receptor source: a man aged 45 to 65 in good health and CMV-seropositive.

The chain joins TRBV11-2 to TRBJ2-7, with 9 bases fitting TRBD2. Germline CDR1 reads SGHAT; CDR2 reads FQNNGV. This CDR3 comprises 16 residues. V lost 5 bases to trimming and J lost 2 bases; unmatched junction nucleotides: 10. The CDR3: CASSQEGLAITYEQYF. The CDR3 bases are TGTGCCAGCAGCCAAGAGGGACTAGCTATAACCTACGAGCAGTACTTC.

The chain has TRBV4-2 and TRBJ2-6; 7 nucleotides match TRBD1. V shed 3 bases, J shed 4 bases, and the junction held 6 bases outside the gene matches. The CDR3 loop spans 16 amino acids. Per germline, CDR1 LGHNA and CDR2 YNFKEQ. As DNA, the CDR3 is TGTGCCAGCAGCCAGGTACAGGGGTTCGGGGCCAACGTCCTGACTTTC. Translating gives CASSQVQGFGANVLTF.

The rearrangement uses TRBV29-1 and TRBJ2-3, with TRBD2 matching 13 bases. This CDR3 region has 16 residues. V lost 3 bases, J lost 3 bases, and 6 bases stayed unmatched. The germline V gene has CDR1 SQVTM and CDR2 ANQGSEA. Here the CDR3 DNA reads TGCAGCGTTGAGAGGACTAGCGGGAGTCGGACAGATACGCAGTATTTT. This sequence encodes CSVERTSGSRTDTQYF.

This chain links TRBV29-1 with TRBJ1-2, with D perhaps matching TRBD1 (6 bases). This CDR3 is 13 amino acids long. Trimming stripped 3 bases from V and 8 bases from J, with 16 bases between. Germline V gene lookup returns CDR1 SQVTM and CDR2 ANQGSEA. CDR3 coding DNA: TGCAGCGTTGATGGGACGGATCAGGGGGGCTACACCTTC. Amino acid sequence: CSVDGTDQGGYTF.

Only one count was recorded for this clone. The rearrangement joins TRBV6-5 to TRBJ2-4; a possible D gene is TRBD2 (6 bases). Deletions cut 7 bases from V and 0 bases from J, with 10 bases between. The CDR3 totals 14 residues. The germline V gene has CDR1 MNHEY and CDR2 SVGAGI. CDR3 coding DNA: TGTGCCAGCAATCGAGCGGGAGCCAAAAACATTCAGTACTTC. Translating it yields CASNRAGAKNIQYF.

This rearrangement joins TRBV28 to TRBJ2-7; D might be TRBD2 (5 bases). Per germline, CDR1 MDHEN and CDR2 SYDVKM. The CDR3 consists of 14 residues. The V gene lost 7 bases and the J gene lost 3 bases, with 16 bases spanning the gap. The chain's CDR3 is CASKSLDTYYEQYF. CDR3 in DNA: TGTGCCAGCAAATCACTAGACACCTACTACGAGCAGTACTTC.

The V call is TRBV19, the J call TRBJ1-2; D perhaps matches TRBD1 (6 bases). In germline, CDR1 is LNHDA, CDR2 SQIVND (reference sequence). V lost 2 bases and J lost 4, with 11 bases in between. This CDR3 is 14 amino acids long. As DNA, the CDR3 is TGTGCCAGTAGTATACAGGGGCTCGGCTATGGCTACACCTTC. Translation: CASSIQGLGYGYTF.

The chain joins TRBV19 to TRBJ2-1; 12 bases align to TRBD2. Germline V gene sequence: CDR1 LNHDA, CDR2 SQIVND (reference sequence). The V segment lost 5 bases and the J segment 8 bases; nucleotides outside the gene matches: 7. The CDR3 consists of 15 residues. The CDR3 DNA is TGTGCCAGTAGTCCGCCGGGACTAGCGGGCGATGAGCAGTTCTTC. Residues: CASSPPGLAGDEQFF.

The chain combines TRBV7-9 with TRBJ2-7, with D maybe TRBD2 (6 bases). V shed 3 bases and J shed 6 bases, with 18 bases lying between them. This CDR3 comprises 15 residues. Germline values: CDR1 SEHNR, CDR2 FQNEAQ (reference sequence). In DNA, the CDR3 is TGTGCCAGCAGCTTTGTAAGTGCTAGCGCGGCCGAGCAGTACTTC. Its translation is CASSFVSASAAEQYF.

V and J are TRBV4-1 and TRBJ2-7, with 8 bases fitting TRBD2. The germline V gene encodes CDR1 MGHRA and CDR2 YSYEKL. After removal of 4 bases from V and 5 bases from J, the junction contained 7 bases not matched to a gene. The CDR3 sequence is 14 residues long. For the CDR3, the DNA is TGCGCCAGCAGCCCAGCGGGAGCGAGGAACGAGCAGTACTTC. Translated, it gives CASSPAGARNEQYF.

A word on this clone: An end of the junction differs from the germline gene, which may be a read error. The chain recombines TRBV7-2 with TRBJ2-7; TRBD2 matches at 12 bases. This CDR3 is 16 amino acids long. Germline V CDR1 and CDR2: SGHTA, FQGNSA. CDR3 DNA: TGTGCCAGCAGCGCAGGACTAGCGGGGAACTCCTACGGGCAGTACTTC. Residues: CASSAGLAGNSYGQYF.

The gene calls are TRBV11-2 and TRBJ2-7; no reliable D call. Trimming cost V 2 bases and J 2 bases, with 13 bases left between them. The CDR3 has 15 residues. Germline V gene data show CDR1 as SGHAT and CDR2 as FQNNGV. The DNA of the CDR3 is TGTGCCAGCAGCTTAAGGCAGGTCTCAACCTACGAGCAGTACTTC. It translates to CASSLRQVSTYEQYF. The full variable domain, its missing parts supplied by reference TRBV11-2 and TRBJ2-7, is EAGVAQSPRYKIIEKRQSVAFWCNPISGHATLYWYQQILGQGPKLLIQFQNNGVVDDSQLPKDRFSAERLKGVDSTLKIQPAKLEDSAVYLCASSLRQVSTYEQYFGPGTRLTVT.

The chain recombines TRBV27 with TRBJ2-1; TRBD1 aligns across 8 bases. The CDR3 has 15 amino acids. J was trimmed by 4 bases and V by 5 bases; bases with no gene match: 7. Looked up from germline, CDR1 is MNHEY and CDR2 is SMNVEV (reference sequence). CDR3 amino acids: CASSTPGGKYNEQFF. The CDR3 DNA reads as TGTGCCAGCAGTACACCAGGGGGCAAATACAATGAGCAGTTCTTC.

The genes are TRBV18 and TRBJ2-6; D is undetermined. CDR1 and CDR2 (germline): KGHSH, LQKENI. V was pared by 3 bases and J by 1 base, with 7 bases between. The CDR3 is made up of 15 amino acids. CDR3 nucleotides: TGTGCCAGCTCACCTCGAGCGTCTGGGGCCAACGTCCTGACTTTC. Translated: CASSPRASGANVLTF.

The chain uses TRBV29-1 and TRBJ2-1; a weak D match, TRBD1 (6 bases). V shed 6 bases and J shed 2 bases, with 17 bases lying between them. The CDR3 runs to 15 residues. Germline V CDR1 and CDR2: SQVTM, ANQGSEA. The CDR3 here is CSVGAPGVAYNEQFF. The CDR3 coding sequence is TGCAGCGTCGGGGCCCCAGGGGTGGCCTACAATGAGCAGTTCTTC.

The chain has TRBV29-1 and TRBJ2-1; D is ambiguous. Germline V lookup: CDR1 SQVTM, CDR2 ANQGSEA. V shed 6 bases and J shed 1 base, with 19 bases lying between them. The CDR3 consists of 16 residues. The CDR3 DNA reads as TGCAGCGTACTGACACCTGGCGAGATATCCTACAATGAGCAGTTCTTC. Translated, it gives CSVLTPGEISYNEQFF.

The V and J genes are TRBV30 and TRBJ2-7; TRBD2 agrees at 7 bases. The CDR3 loop spans 14 amino acids. J gave up 6 bases and V 2 bases, and 10 bases lay outside the gene matches. Germline lookup yields CDR1 GTSNPN and CDR2 SVGIG (reference sequence). In DNA form, the CDR3 reads TGTGCCTGGAGTTCGTGGGAGGGGCGCCTCGAGCAGTACTTC. Its translation: CAWSSWEGRLEQYF.

The V gene is TRBV7-2, the J gene TRBJ2-7; D is ambiguous. Trimming took off 0 bases at V and 4 bases at J, with 7 bases between the two ends. The CDR3 loop spans 13 amino acids. CDR1 is SGHTA and CDR2 is FQGNSA in the germline V gene. DNA for the CDR3: TGTGCCAGCAGCTTAGCGTCCCAGTACGAGCAGTACTTC. It is translated as CASSLASQYEQYF.

The CDR3 loop is CASSLRRLGANTGELFF. CDR3 nucleotide sequence: TGTGCCAGCAGCTTGAGGCGGCTAGGCGCGAACACCGGGGAGCTGTTTTTT. The genes are TRBV5-5 and TRBJ2-2; D call uncertain. The CDR3 contains 17 residues. The V and J ends lost 1 base and 0 bases respectively, with 13 bases between them. The germline V gene encodes CDR1 SGHKS and CDR2 YYEKEE (reference sequence).